Listed below are T cell receptor beta chains from one sample, sequenced in a study of blood T cell repertoires in COVID-19. Using immunoSEQ multiplex PCR, the repertoire was profiled, and TCRdb retains in-frame clones only, with some absent. The sample yields about 150,000 clones, 80% seen once. The source material was peripheral blood. The receptors originated from a man aged 60-69 years with acute or convalescent COVID-19. The CDR3 runs from the conserved cysteine through the conserved F or W. Each record gives: V gene, J gene, CDR3 protein.

>TRBV19|TRBJ1-2
CASSSRDPQYNYGYTF
>TRBV5-5|TRBJ2-6
CASSRTVTGANVLTF
>TRBV23-1|TRBJ2-7
CASSHPSSGRSYEQYF
>TRBV4-2|TRBJ2-5
CASSQDLLAGALQETQYF
>TRBV7-2|TRBJ1-1
CASTTTQGRNSEAFF
>TRBV5-5|TRBJ2-1
CASSPGGLRVGEQFF
>TRBV4-1|TRBJ1-6
CASSQGQVLYNSPLHF
>TRBV7-9|TRBJ2-5
CASSLRAQETQYF
>TRBV6-6|TRBJ1-3
CASSYGTGGSGNTIYF
>TRBV6-5|TRBJ2-7
CASSSRSGRGYEQYF
>TRBV7-3|TRBJ1-1
CASSSPGTGEAEAFF
>TRBV7-9|TRBJ2-5
CASSLRLAGGIQETQYF
>TRBV6-5|TRBJ2-3
CASTQMVGDTQYF
>TRBV28|TRBJ2-5
CASRGTRGDGTQYF
>TRBV5-6|TRBJ1-1
CASSLLVVNTEAFF
>TRBV19|TRBJ1-1
CASRGAAGNTEAFF
>TRBV4-2|TRBJ1-4
CASSQGSGGNEKLFF
>TRBV7-2|TRBJ2-1
CASSLPGGLNEQFF
>TRBV18|TRBJ1-1
CASSPSTENTEAFF
>TRBV28|TRBJ1-1
CASSPEGVATEAFF
>TRBV6-5|TRBJ2-7
CASSYDGETYEQYF
>TRBV19|TRBJ2-7
CASSIDSSTYEQYF
>TRBV6-2/TRBV6-3|TRBJ2-6
CASSTPGTGTSGANVLTF
>TRBV11-2|TRBJ2-5
CASSWGVEVTQYF
>TRBV19|TRBJ2-1
CASRVAGVDEQFF
>TRBV12-5|TRBJ2-3
CASGLVIGGTDTQYF
>TRBV9|TRBJ2-3
CASTPSAGGPDTQYF
>TRBV7-8|TRBJ1-1
CASSLQKNTEAFF
>TRBV12-3/TRBV12-4|TRBJ1-2
CASRDQGNYGYTF
>TRBV5-4|TRBJ2-5
CASSTGGQGPYQETQYF
>TRBV9|TRBJ2-1
CASSVGTVGGNEQFF
>TRBV3-1/TRBV3-2|TRBJ1-2
CASSHRMTDYGYTF
>TRBV4-1|TRBJ1-2
CASSQDHQGYGYTF
>TRBV5-1|TRBJ2-1
CASSFGGISNNEQFF
>TRBV5-4|TRBJ1-6
CASSSRQGSISPLHF
>TRBV7-2|TRBJ1-2
CASSLPRGGGYTF
>TRBV9|TRBJ1-2
CASSATNLINYGYTF
>TRBV4-2|TRBJ1-6
CASSPIGTGDNSPLHF
>TRBV19|TRBJ1-2
CASSPTGANYGYTF
>TRBV28|TRBJ1-6
CASSLSHRVRNSPLHF
>TRBV5-4|TRBJ2-1
CASSLGGGVGSYNEQFF
>TRBV30|TRBJ2-1
CAWNWREYEGDNEQFF
>TRBV3-1/TRBV3-2|TRBJ2-7
CASSQSSGSRREQYF
>TRBV19|TRBJ2-1
CASTPGGLAGVASYNEQFF
>TRBV27|TRBJ2-7
CASSGADISGVSYEQYF
>TRBV19|TRBJ1-4
CASSWDGSTTNEKLFF
>TRBV7-2|TRBJ2-7
CASSLGGGWVYEQYF
>TRBV14|TRBJ1-6
CASSARGFTLHF
>TRBV19|TRBJ1-3
CATRDRTYSGNTIYF
>TRBV5-1|TRBJ1-3
CASSPGEIRNTIYF
>TRBV24-1|TRBJ2-5
CATSVREVPMVTQYF